This is a list of T cell receptor beta chains from one sample in a study of tumor-infiltrating lymphocytes in localized non-small cell lung cancer. TCRdb's copy holds only in-frame clones and misses some; the assay was immunoSEQ multiplex PCR. The profile shows some 9,300 clones, about 77% of them singletons. The source material was uninvolved lung tissue not adjacent to the tumor. These receptors were collected from a human donor with non-small cell lung cancer. The CDR3 runs from the conserved cysteine through the conserved F or W. A D gene is named only where the DNA matches it firmly. The size field is filled for only some rows; it gives once, few, many or a size class.

>TRBJ1-5|TRBV6-6|.|.
CASRIGQRDSNQPQHF
TGTGCCAGCAGGATTGGACAGAGGGATAGCAATCAGCCCCAGCATTTT
>TRBJ2-2|TRBV6-1|.|.
CASSAGGGKGAGELFF
TGTGCCAGCAGTGCAGGGGGAGGAAAAGGGGCCGGGGAGCTGTTTTTT
>TRBJ1-6|TRBV5-6|.|.
CASSSTGSYNSPLHF
TGTGCCAGCAGCTCTACAGGGTCCTATAATTCACCCCTCCACTTT
>TRBJ2-2|TRBV30|.|.
CAWRGPNTGELFF
TGTGCCTGGCGGGGACCCAACACCGGGGAGCTGTTTTTT
>TRBJ2-1|TRBV7-7|.|.
CASSFRPFNEQFF
TGTGCCAGCAGCTTCCGCCCTTTCAATGAGCAGTTCTTC
>TRBJ1-3|TRBV28|TRBD1|.
CASSRDGQAGGNTIYF
TGTGCCAGCAGTAGAGACGGACAGGCAGGTGGAAACACCATATATTTT
>TRBJ1-1|TRBV7-2|.|.
CASSTGRGTEAFF
TGTGCCAGCAGTACAGGGAGGGGCACTGAAGCTTTCTTT
>TRBJ1-1|TRBV4-1|.|.
CASSHAMNTEAFF
TGCGCCAGCAGCCACGCTATGAACACTGAAGCTTTCTTT
>TRBJ2-5|TRBV10-2|.|.
CASSLQRRETQYF
TGCGCCAGCAGTTTACAGAGGCGAGAGACCCAGTACTTC
>TRBJ1-6|TRBV6-1|TRBD1|few
CASSSGTEGSPLHF
TGTGCCAGCAGTTCCGGGACAGAAGGTTCACCCCTCCACTTT
>TRBJ1-4|TRBV5-8|.|few
CASRGLATNEKLFF
TGTGCCAGCAGGGGACTTGCAACTAATGAAAAACTGTTTTTT
>TRBJ1-1|TRBV19|.|few
CASSSPSRGPMNTEAFF
TGTGCCAGTAGTTCACCGTCACGGGGACCTATGAACACTGAAGCTTTCTTT
>TRBJ2-7|TRBV5-1|.|.
CASSFQQGSGEQYF
TGCGCCAGCAGCTTTCAACAGGGATCAGGAGAGCAGTACTTC
>TRBJ1-2|TRBV29-1|.|few
CSVVSGHYGYTF
TGCAGCGTTGTATCCGGCCACTATGGCTACACCTTC
>TRBJ1-2|TRBV5-1|TRBD1|.
CASSLGQGAFDGYTF
TGCGCCAGCAGCTTGGGACAGGGGGCGTTTGATGGCTACACCTTC
>TRBJ2-5|TRBV5-1|.|.
CASSQLQETQYF
TGCGCCAGCAGCCAACTCCAAGAGACCCAGTACTTC
>TRBJ1-1|TRBV4-1|.|few
CASRGGPTEAFF
TGCGCCAGTAGGGGGGGACCAACTGAAGCTTTCTTT
>TRBJ2-7|TRBV28|TRBD1|.
CASSRPGQAFYEQYF
TGTGCCAGCAGCCGCCCGGGACAGGCATTCTACGAGCAGTACTTC
>TRBJ2-1|TRBV7-3|TRBD2|.
CASSLLAGGPAEQFF
TGTGCCAGCAGCCTACTAGCGGGGGGACCAGCCGAGCAGTTCTTC
>TRBJ1-3|TRBV12-5|TRBD1|.
CATGQGVLYYGNTIYF
TGTGCTACGGGACAGGGGGTATTATACTATGGAAACACCATATATTTT
>TRBJ2-5|TRBV10-3|TRBD1|hyperexpanded
CAISDPQTGGDQETQYF
TGTGCCATCAGTGATCCACAGACAGGGGGGGATCAAGAGACCCAGTACTTC
>TRBJ2-4|TRBV2|TRBD2|.
CASREGLAGANIQYF
TGTGCCAGCAGGGAAGGACTAGCGGGAGCAAACATTCAGTACTTC
>TRBJ2-7|TRBV27|.|.
CASSTGVRGTYEQYF
TGTGCCAGCAGTACCGGGGTAAGAGGGACCTACGAGCAGTACTTC
>TRBJ1-2|TRBV7-8|TRBD1|.
CASSLTGGAGHGYTF
TGTGCCAGCAGCTTAACAGGGGGCGCGGGCCATGGCTACACCTTC
>TRBJ1-6|TRBV25-1|.|medium-sized
CASSYRRGTLHF
TGTGCCAGCAGCTACAGGCGGGGCACCCTCCACTTT
>TRBJ2-3|TRBV19|TRBD1|.
CASRDRQTDTQYF
TGTGCCAGCAGGGACAGGCAAACAGATACGCAGTATTTT
>TRBJ1-6|TRBV5-5|.|.
CASSFSRAYSYNSPLHF
TGTGCCAGCAGCTTTAGTAGGGCTTACTCCTATAATTCACCCCTCCACTTT
>TRBJ2-5|TRBV7-3|TRBD1|.
CASSMGQMETQYF
TGTGCCAGCAGCATGGGACAGATGGAGACCCAGTACTTC
>TRBJ1-5|TRBV2|.|.
CASTPVRGNQPQHF
TGTGCCAGCACCCCGGTTAGGGGGAATCAGCCCCAGCATTTT
>TRBJ2-5|TRBV6-1|.|.
CASSVWEETQYF
TGTGCCAGCTCGGTGTGGGAGGAGACCCAGTACTTC
>TRBJ1-2|TRBV28|TRBD1|few
CASSTGTANYGYTF
TGTGCCAGCAGTACCGGGACAGCTAACTATGGCTACACCTTC
>TRBJ1-2|TRBV20-1|TRBD1|.
CSAKGADGYTF
TGCAGTGCTAAGGGGGCAGATGGCTACACCTTC
>TRBJ1-3|TRBV28|TRBD1|medium-sized
CASSLSPDRQENTIYF
TGTGCCAGCAGTTTATCCCCGGACAGGCAGGAAAACACCATATATTTT
>TRBJ2-5|TRBV11-3|TRBD1|.
CASSLQGGQETQYF
TGTGCCAGCAGCCTACAGGGGGGACAAGAGACCCAGTACTTC
>TRBJ2-3|TRBV12-5|.|.
CASGLFTDTQYF
TGTGCTAGTGGTTTGTTCACAGATACGCAGTATTTT
>TRBJ2-3|TRBV6-5|.|.
CASRNPETDTQYF
TGTGCCAGCAGGAACCCGGAAACAGATACGCAGTATTTT
>TRBJ2-2|TRBV6-5|.|once
CASSFLPANTGELFF
TGTGCCAGCAGTTTCCTACCCGCGAACACCGGGGAGCTGTTTTTT
>TRBJ2-5|TRBV5-4|.|.
CASSLAGTGNQETQYF
TGTGCCAGCAGCTTGGCAGGGACGGGAAACCAAGAGACCCAGTACTTC
>TRBJ1-2|TRBV6-5|.|few
CASSYKGDYGYTF
TGTGCCAGCAGTTACAAGGGTGACTATGGCTACACCTTC
>TRBJ2-3|TRBV9|.|.
CASSLRRDTQYF
TGTGCCAGCAGCCTAAGGCGCGATACGCAGTATTTT
>TRBJ1-6|TRBV7-2|.|few
CASSLQAKMSNSPLHF
TGTGCCAGCAGCTTACAAGCGAAAATGTCTAATTCACCCCTCCACTTT
>TRBJ1-2|TRBV19|TRBD1|.
CASTRQGRSYGYTF
TGTGCCAGTACCCGACAGGGTCGTTCCTATGGCTACACCTTC